This T cell receptor beta chain was recovered during a study of blood T cell repertoires in COVID-19 (dated by TCRdb to about 2020). As for the study more broadly: Samples from collaborators originated in the United States, Italy and Spain and spanned both the acute and convalescent phases of COVID-19. The material from the prospective study consisted of cDNA or gDNA derived from T cells, B-cell-depleted T cells, or PBMCs. Subjects who had been exposed to COVID-19, were actively infected with it, or had recovered from it provided the deeply sampled blood TCRbeta repertoires that made up the dataset. The repertoires were made available in a free public database intended to serve as a resource for research on the immune response to SARS-CoV-2. Samples were obtained from the ongoing ImmuneRACE study (first 160 participants) and from 1,254 subjects provided by 6 global collaborators. Sample metadata almost always included a de-identified subject ID, COVID-19 status, age in years and sex. Where available, HLA class I and class II types were taken from metadata supplied by the sample provider and were not determined by assay-based typing.

Comment on this clone: This receptor's antigen is unknown. Base qualities were left out, and no much larger clone turns up one base away.

Another Seattle source contributed samples from volunteer blood donors who had recovered from COVID-19. Collaborating institutions collected whole blood in K2EDTA tubes following their own protocols. For TCRbeta analysis, collaborators shipped samples as frozen whole blood, isolated PBMCs, or DNA extracted from either of those sample types. Sequences DFQATT (CDR1) and SNEGSKA (CDR2) are obtained from the germline V gene (reference sequence). The CDR3 covers 15 residues, taking in both the cysteine and the phenylalanine. The kept DNA is CDR3 alone, 45 bases in frame from the first base. Relative to germline, V is missing 6 bases and J is missing 3 bases, with 8 bases of the junction outside any gene match. The immunoSEQ Assay, a bias-controlled multiplex PCR, was used to amplify TCRbeta CDR3 regions from genomic DNA. As for how the authors treated the data: The number of nucleated cells in each sample was estimated from the amplification of reference gene primers within the assay. To quantify the absolute abundance of each unique TCRbeta CDR3 rearrangement, sequence reads were collapsed and filtered. Productive Simpson clonality was computed per sample as the square root of Simpson's diversity index over productive rearrangements. Not all clones reach the TCRdb copy of this immuneACCESS table, which keeps in-frame sequences only. Checked studies attribute under half of the gap to unresolved V genes and leave the rest unexplained. For V, J and clone size, that table is used; D and trimming come from the DNA. In all, the sample holds about 330,000 clones, and around 89% of those were seen once. The top ten constitute around 6.6% of the sample.

Paper-wide results and their limitations: The amount of clinical and demographic metadata varied by source and participant and was provided uncurated.

The TCR originated in a man younger than 30 who had recovered from COVID-19. Sequencing was done on a sample of peripheral blood. The V gene is TRBV20-1 and the J gene is TRBJ2-1; 10 central nucleotides agree with TRBD2. This receptor has the CDR3 CSASPLAGVYNEQFF. The base sequence is TGCAGTGCCAGTCCCCTAGCGGGGGTCTACAATGAGCAGTTCTTC.